Listed below are T cell receptor beta chains from one sample, sequenced in a study of blood T cells in healthy people across ages. TCRdb re-called the 5' RACE reads with MiXCR, one entry per CDR3 protein. The data hold around 1.5 million distinct CDR3 sequences, with 30% to 40% observed a single time. Sample: blood. The origin of the receptors is a woman in her 30s in good health. CDR3s include the opening cysteine and the closing phenylalanine or tryptophan. The D gene is left open where the match is weak. The size of a clone is reported for some rows only, either as once, few or many, or as a class for expanded clones.

abundance,d_gene,j_gene,v_gene,CDR3aa,CDR3nt
-,TRBD2,TRBJ2-1,TRBV6-5,CASSSGTSVINEQFF,TGTGCCAGCAGTTCCGGGACTAGCGTCATCAATGAGCAGTTCTTC
few,TRBD2,TRBJ2-5,TRBV20-1,CSARGSGGEYQETQYF,TGCAGTGCTAGGGGTAGCGGGGGCGAGTACCAAGAGACCCAGTACTTC
many,-,TRBJ2-1,TRBV29-1,CSVDTLDSHISYNEQFF,TGCAGCGTGGACACCTTGGACAGCCACATCTCCTACAATGAGCAGTTCTTC
-,-,TRBJ2-3,TRBV20-1,CSANRADTQYF,TGCAGTGCTAACAGGGCAGATACGCAGTATTTT
few,-,TRBJ1-2,TRBV29-1,CSVEPGLYGYTF,TGCAGCGTTGAGCCTGGCCTATATGGCTACACCTTC
-,TRBD2,TRBJ2-1,TRBV7-8,CASSPSSGDYNEQFF,TGTGCCAGCAGTCCCTCCAGCGGGGACTACAATGAGCAGTTCTTC
few,-,TRBJ2-3,TRBV7-9,CASSLVQAVSDTQYF,TGTGCCAGCAGCTTAGTTCAGGCCGTTTCAGATACGCAGTATTTT
few,TRBD2,TRBJ2-3,TRBV11-2,CASSRQGVAGSLDTQYF,TGTGCCAGCAGCCGCCAAGGAGTAGCGGGATCACTCGATACGCAGTATTTT
-,-,TRBJ1-6,TRBV21-1,CASSNPPGGRNSYNSPLHF,TGTGCCAGCAGCAACCCCCCGGGCGGTAGGAACTCCTATAATTCACCCCTCCACTTT
once,TRBD1,TRBJ1-1,TRBV27,CASSLRGTGGNTEAFF,TGTGCCAGCAGTTTAAGAGGTACAGGGGGGAACACTGAAGCTTTCTTT
-,TRBD2,TRBJ2-7,TRBV20-1,CSARDLRASGGSLYEQYF,TGCAGTGCTAGAGATCTTAGGGCTAGCGGGGGATCTCTTTACGAGCAGTACTTC
once,-,TRBJ1-1,TRBV10-1,CASSGGFRTEAFF,TGCGCCAGCAGTGGGGGTTTTAGAACTGAAGCTTTCTTT
few,TRBD1,TRBJ1-2,TRBV3-1,CASSQLQGAGYTF,TGTGCCAGCAGCCAGCTACAGGGGGCTGGCTACACCTTC
-,-,TRBJ2-7,TRBV11-1,CASSLGQFVEQYF,TGTGCCAGCAGCTTAGGACAGTTCGTTGAGCAGTACTTC
-,-,TRBJ2-7,TRBV4-1,CASSQAPTGRNEQYF,TGCGCCAGCAGCCAAGCCCCTACGGGGAGGAACGAGCAGTACTTC
many,-,TRBJ2-7,TRBV4-1,CASSQDAPREQYF,TGCGCCAGCAGCCAAGATGCCCCCCGCGAGCAGTACTTC
-,TRBD1,TRBJ2-1,TRBV10-3,CAISEGTGSYNEQFF,TGTGCCATCAGCGAAGGGACAGGGTCCTACAATGAGCAGTTCTTC